A selection of T cell receptor beta chains follows, all from one sample in a study of vaccination and CD4 T cells after COVID-19. These TCRs' antigens remain unknown. MiXCR, applied by TCRdb to the PCR reads, yields one record per CDR3 protein. The profile shows some 2,500 distinct CDR3 sequences, 20% to 25% of them singletons. Sequenced input: CD4+ T cells from blood, cultured in vitro. The origin of the receptors is a human donor who had recovered from COVID-19. Both conserved end residues are trimmed from each CDR3.

V: TRBV5-4
J: TRBJ2-1
CDR3: ASSGTGTGGPYNEQF

V: TRBV7-6
J: TRBJ1-3
CDR3: ASRGGSSSGNTIY

V: TRBV2
J: TRBJ1-2
CDR3: ATKRDLGVGYT

V: TRBV6-5
J: TRBJ1-3
CDR3: ASSYSDSSGNTIY

V: TRBV20-1
J: TRBJ1-2
CDR3: SARGPRGDYGYT

V: TRBV5-1
J: TRBJ2-5
CDR3: ASSLSSGTQETQY

V: TRBV7-8
J: TRBJ2-3
CDR3: ASRPLAGLQY

V: TRBV20-1
J: TRBJ2-3
CDR3: SAREASGADTQY

V: TRBV5-1
J: TRBJ2-3
CDR3: ASSFGTSGGDTQY

V: TRBV11-3
J: TRBJ1-1
CDR3: ASSQRDSTTEAF

V: TRBV2
J: TRBJ1-2
CDR3: ASSEESVFYGYT

V: TRBV7-2
J: TRBJ1-3
CDR3: ASIPGGRAGNTIY

V: TRBV10-3
J: TRBJ2-7
CDR3: AIRGAGDPYEQY

V: TRBV6-1
J: TRBJ2-1
CDR3: ASNRGTSGDNERF

V: TRBV7-9
J: TRBJ2-3
CDR3: ASSPSTDTQY

V: TRBV14
J: TRBJ1-2
CDR3: ASSQATGSLGYT

V: TRBV3-1
J: TRBJ2-3
CDR3: ASSQTGTSVDTQY

V: TRBV6-2/TRBV6-3
J: TRBJ1-1
CDR3: ASSRARQGATEAF

V: TRBV24-1
J: TRBJ1-1
CDR3: ATSDFFQANTEAF

V: TRBV6-1
J: TRBJ1-6
CDR3: ASSRGQGESPLH

V: TRBV2
J: TRBJ1-2
CDR3: ASSEEMVYYGYT

V: TRBV11-2
J: TRBJ2-3
CDR3: ASSSSKSRISRDTQY

V: TRBV6-1
J: TRBJ1-2
CDR3: ASSEAGRYGYT

V: TRBV6-1
J: TRBJ1-5
CDR3: ASRTQGDQPQH

V: TRBV19
J: TRBJ2-3
CDR3: ASSSGTRGDTDTQY

V: TRBV12-3/TRBV12-4
J: TRBJ2-1
CDR3: ASSLGAGGVHEQF

V: TRBV4-2
J: TRBJ2-1
CDR3: ASSLAKTRSYNEQF

V: TRBV7-2
J: TRBJ2-7
CDR3: ASSLSRDAGGEQY

V: TRBV5-4
J: TRBJ2-5
CDR3: ASSLGASGKETQY

V: TRBV11-2
J: TRBJ2-7
CDR3: ASSPPVFYEQY

V: TRBV6-1
J: TRBJ2-7
CDR3: ASSPRHGTYEQY

V: TRBV10-1
J: TRBJ2-2
CDR3: ASKYWVGNTGELF

V: TRBV2
J: TRBJ2-3
CDR3: ASRNTDTQY

V: TRBV11-3
J: TRBJ1-1
CDR3: ASSFSGNWGTEAF

V: TRBV6-1
J: TRBJ1-2
CDR3: ASTVAGGHYYGYT

V: TRBV12-3/TRBV12-4
J: TRBJ1-5
CDR3: ASSSSGPLGPQH

V: TRBV7-8
J: TRBJ2-3
CDR3: ASSLFVRSTDTQY

V: TRBV19
J: TRBJ1-1
CDR3: ASSIDNRGPTEAF

V: TRBV6-5
J: TRBJ1-1
CDR3: ASSYSGARDTEAF

V: TRBV7-7
J: TRBJ1-5
CDR3: ASSGLDSNQPQH

V: TRBV28
J: TRBJ2-7
CDR3: ASSSADWYSYEQY

V: TRBV18
J: TRBJ2-7
CDR3: ASSPIGGAAEQY

V: TRBV20-1
J: TRBJ1-1
CDR3: SAGDPTGFATEAF